This TCR beta chain was obtained from a study of T cells in localized non-small cell lung cancer (TCRdb year 2020). With regard to the full study: Comparing tumors with uninvolved tumor-adjacent lungs, the study looked at the T cell repertoires of over 200 patients with early-stage NSCLC. Of the NSCLC patients, 129 were male and roughly 110 were female, and the mean age was about 69 years. All 240 or so NSCLC patients in the cohort were treatment-naive and had localized lung tumors that were resected.

This clone showed up just a few times. The antigen this receptor binds is unknown. There are no base qualities to consult, and no much larger clone falls within one base. TCR beta CDR3 regions were sequenced from DNA using the immunoSEQ Assay. For the original study's pipeline: To compute T cell density, TCR beta template counts were normalized to usable DNA, which was estimated by amplifying housekeeping genes. The preseqR package was used to estimate richness by extrapolating to 400,000 templates for PBMC samples and to 120,000 templates for tissue samples. Clonality was calculated as one minus Pielou's evenness. Tissue-enriched TCRs were identified through differential abundance testing performed on productive amino-acid clonotypes, with a minimum total count of 5 and an alpha of 0.1. The Jaccard Index and the Morisita Overlap Index were used to measure repertoire overlap between compartments. GLIPH grouped TCR beta CDR3s together with public tetramer-defined viral CDR3s, and a viral motif had to include at least three viral sequences and show V-gene enrichment. TCRdb stores this immuneACCESS table with in-frame sequences only. Part of the clones is absent; in the studies checked, under half of the shortfall reflects unresolved V genes, and no reason is known for the rest. Clone size and V and J calls were adopted from that table, with D and trimming inferred from the DNA. The sample contains roughly 30,000 clones, about 90% of them found a single time. The ten largest clones capture around 4.2% of the sample.

Study-level results and caveats: Uninvolved tumor-adjacent lung showed the highest T cell clonality, higher than tumor, which suggests more focused antigenic responses in the uninvolved tumor-adjacent lung. Higher T cell density in blood was associated with longer overall survival, whereas higher clonality in adjacent lung was associated with shorter survival. Because the study design was exploratory, TCR variables were selected using unadjusted p-values without false-discovery rate correction. Because multi-region sequencing of the tumors was not done, intratumor heterogeneity could not be ruled out. A median of roughly 50 of the top 100 tumor clones turned up in the paired uninvolved adjacent lung, and 25 to 35 of those clones also ranked among the top 100 of that same adjacent lung.

At diagnosis, tumor, uninvolved tumor-adjacent lung and peripheral blood were collected and then preserved as a mix of FFPE and fresh-frozen material. For TCR repertoire profiling, blood samples were analyzed as peripheral blood mononuclear cells. The sequence was collected from a woman aged 40-69 years with stage I lung adenocarcinoma. The specimen comprised peripheral blood, sampled before any cancer treatment.

For the CDR3, the sequence is CASSGRANTEAFF. The nucleotides are TGTGCCAGCAGCGGACGGGCGAACACTGAAGCTTTCTTT. The V and J genes are TRBV19 and TRBJ1-1; the D segment cannot be called with confidence. Trimming at the junction amounts to 9 bases on V and 1 base on J, and the germline ends lie 12 bases apart. Looking up the germline V gene (reference sequence) yields CDR1 LNHDA and CDR2 SQIVND. The CDR3 numbers 13 residues from cysteine through phenylalanine. Left in the record is the CDR3 DNA by itself, 39 bases read in frame from the first base.